What follows are 5 T cell receptor beta chains derived from one specimen sequenced in a study of PD-1 blockade in classical Hodgkin lymphoma. Clones were read by immunoSEQ multiplex PCR, and TCRdb kept only the in-frame ones, dropping some. The data contain some 25,000 clones, around 88% of them singletons. Patients all relapsed after autologous stem cell transplantation, and there was variation in brentuximab vedotin exposure. PBMCs, once thawed, yielded CD8+ T cells isolated by magnetic negative selection. Here the sequenced sample was CD8+ T cells from blood, taken at baseline. The receptors were sampled from a human donor with classical Hodgkin lymphoma.

V usage is TRBV9 and J usage is TRBJ2-1; the D gene is possibly TRBD1 (6 bases). CDR1 is SGDLS, CDR2 YYNGEE, per germline. Trimming left V 4 bases short and J 0 bases short, with 14 bases between. The CDR3 totals 16 residues. The chain's CDR3 is CASSLRQADSYNEQFF. In DNA, the CDR3 is TGTGCCAGCAGCTTACGACAGGCTGACTCCTACAATGAGCAGTTCTTC.

The chain links TRBV7-9 to TRBJ2-7; D unresolved. The germline V gene has CDR1 SEHNR and CDR2 FQNEAQ (reference sequence). The CDR3 spans 13 residues. V lost 0 bases, J lost 6 bases, and 9 bases lay in between. CDR3 nucleotide sequence: TGTGCCAGCAGCTTAGCTTTGCCTCCCGAGCAGTACTTC. Residues: CASSLALPPEQYF.

The chain carries TRBV7-9 and TRBJ2-1, with 9 bases matching TRBD1. Germline CDR1 is SEHNR and CDR2 is FQNEAQ (reference sequence). The CDR3 runs 15 residues. Losses at the gene ends were 7 bases for V and 9 bases for J; bases not matched to a gene: 13. The CDR3 loop reads CASTFTGGKHGEQFF. DNA for the CDR3: TGTGCCAGCACTTTTACAGGGGGCAAACATGGTGAGCAGTTCTTC.

The genes are TRBV29-1 and TRBJ2-1, with unresolved D. The CDR3 is 15 residues long. V was trimmed by 0 bases and J by 0 bases, leaving 9 bases between them. Germline CDR1 reads SQVTM; CDR2 reads ANQGSEA. CDR3 in DNA: TGCAGCGTTGAAGACCGCCTGAGCTCCTACAATGAGCAGTTCTTC. As protein: CSVEDRLSSYNEQFF.

The rearrangement links TRBV14 to TRBJ1-1, with D tentatively TRBD1 (6 bases). This CDR3 comprises 16 residues. V gave up 0 bases and J gave up 5 bases, with 16 bases separating them. Per germline, CDR1 SGHDN and CDR2 FVKESK. The CDR3: CASSQEPGGAGTEAFF. As DNA, the CDR3 is TGTGCCAGCAGCCAAGAACCCGGGGGGGCCGGGACTGAAGCTTTCTTT.